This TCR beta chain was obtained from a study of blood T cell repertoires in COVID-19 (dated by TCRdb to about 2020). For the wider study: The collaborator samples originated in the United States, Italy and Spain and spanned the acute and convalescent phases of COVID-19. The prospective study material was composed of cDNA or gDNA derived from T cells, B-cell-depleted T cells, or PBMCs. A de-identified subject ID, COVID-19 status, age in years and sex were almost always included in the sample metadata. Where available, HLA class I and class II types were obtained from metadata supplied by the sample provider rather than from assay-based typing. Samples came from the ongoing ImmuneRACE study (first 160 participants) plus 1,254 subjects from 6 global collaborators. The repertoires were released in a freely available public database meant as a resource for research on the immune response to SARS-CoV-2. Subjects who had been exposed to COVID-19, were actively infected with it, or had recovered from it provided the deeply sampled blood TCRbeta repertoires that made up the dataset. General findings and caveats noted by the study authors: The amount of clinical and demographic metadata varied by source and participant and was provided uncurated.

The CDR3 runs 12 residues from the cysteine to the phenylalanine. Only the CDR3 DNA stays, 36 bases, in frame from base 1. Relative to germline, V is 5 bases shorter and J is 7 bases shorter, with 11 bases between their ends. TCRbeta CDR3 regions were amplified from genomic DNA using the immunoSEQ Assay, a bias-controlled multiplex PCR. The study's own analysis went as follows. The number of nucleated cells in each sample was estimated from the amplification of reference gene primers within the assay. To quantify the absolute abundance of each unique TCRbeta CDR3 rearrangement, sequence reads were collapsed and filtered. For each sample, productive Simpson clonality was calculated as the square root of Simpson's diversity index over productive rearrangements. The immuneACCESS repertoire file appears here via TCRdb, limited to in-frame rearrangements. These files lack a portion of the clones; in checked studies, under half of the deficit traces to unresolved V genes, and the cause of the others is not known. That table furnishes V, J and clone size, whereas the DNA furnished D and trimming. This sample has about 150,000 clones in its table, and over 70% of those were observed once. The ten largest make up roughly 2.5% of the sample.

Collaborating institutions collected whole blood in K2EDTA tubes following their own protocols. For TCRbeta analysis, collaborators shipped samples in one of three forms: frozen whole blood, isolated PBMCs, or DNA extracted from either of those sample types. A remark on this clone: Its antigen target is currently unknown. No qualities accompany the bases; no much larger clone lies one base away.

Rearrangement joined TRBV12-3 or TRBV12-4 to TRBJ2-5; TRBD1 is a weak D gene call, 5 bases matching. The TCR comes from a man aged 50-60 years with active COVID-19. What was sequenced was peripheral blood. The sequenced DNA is TGTGCCAGCAGTACAGGTTCTTGGACCCAGTACTTC. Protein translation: CASSTGSWTQYF.